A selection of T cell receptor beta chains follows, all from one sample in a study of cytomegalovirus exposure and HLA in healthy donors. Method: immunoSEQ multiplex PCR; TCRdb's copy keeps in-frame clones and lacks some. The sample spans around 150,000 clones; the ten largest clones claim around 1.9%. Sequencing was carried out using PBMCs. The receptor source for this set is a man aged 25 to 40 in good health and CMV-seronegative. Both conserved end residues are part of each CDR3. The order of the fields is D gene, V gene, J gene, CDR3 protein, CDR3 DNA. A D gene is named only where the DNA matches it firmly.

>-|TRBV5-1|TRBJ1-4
CASSLSGGASGEKLFF
TGCGCCAGCAGCTTGTCGGGGGGCGCTTCGGGTGAAAAACTGTTTTTT
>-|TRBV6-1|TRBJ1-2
CASSEAEGGEYGYTF
TGTGCCAGCAGTGAAGCTGAAGGAGGGGAATATGGCTACACCTTC
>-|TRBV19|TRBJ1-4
CASSISRAGNEKLFF
TGTGCCAGTAGTATAAGTCGGGCGGGTAATGAAAAACTGTTTTTT
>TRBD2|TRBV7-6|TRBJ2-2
CASSLESTGRAAGELFF
TGTGCCAGCAGCTTGGAATCGACGGGGAGGGCGGCCGGGGAGCTGTTTTTT
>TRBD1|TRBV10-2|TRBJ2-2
CASRQPGQGSTGELFF
TGCGCCAGCAGACAACCGGGACAGGGGAGCACCGGGGAGCTGTTTTTT
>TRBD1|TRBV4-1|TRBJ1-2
CASSQSDREGNYGYTF
TGCGCCAGCAGCCAGTCGGACAGGGAAGGTAACTATGGCTACACCTTC
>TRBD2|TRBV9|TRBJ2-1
CASSAISGGVSNEQFF
TGTGCCAGCAGCGCTATTAGCGGGGGGGTTTCCAATGAGCAGTTCTTC
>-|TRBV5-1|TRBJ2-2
CASSLASRANTGELFF
TGCGCCAGCAGCTTGGCGAGCCGAGCGAACACCGGGGAGCTGTTTTTT
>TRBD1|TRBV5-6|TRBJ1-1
CASSSPGQGNTEAFF
TGTGCCAGCAGCTCCCCGGGACAGGGCAACACTGAAGCTTTCTTT
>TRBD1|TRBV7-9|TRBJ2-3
CASSRDRVRDTQYF
TGTGCCAGCAGCCGGGACAGGGTGAGAGATACGCAGTATTTT
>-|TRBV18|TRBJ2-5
CASSPAGGIQETQYF
TGTGCCAGCTCACCGGCAGGGGGGATTCAAGAGACCCAGTACTTC
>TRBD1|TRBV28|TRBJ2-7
CASRTPLGQGGYEQYF
TGTGCCAGCAGGACTCCTCTGGGACAGGGAGGCTACGAGCAGTACTTC
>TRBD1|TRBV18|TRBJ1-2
CASSPPGGARGYGYTF
TGTGCCAGCTCCCCCCCAGGGGGCGCAAGGGGGTATGGCTACACCTTC
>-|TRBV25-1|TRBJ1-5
CASSLTASNQPQHF
TGTGCCAGCAGCCTGACAGCCAGCAATCAGCCCCAGCATTTT
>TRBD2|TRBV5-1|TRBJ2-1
CASSLGGLAASEQFF
TGCGCCAGCAGCTTGGGAGGACTAGCGGCGAGTGAGCAGTTCTTC
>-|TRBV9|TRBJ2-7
CASSPGHLTYEQYF
TGTGCCAGCAGCCCGGGACACCTAACCTACGAGCAGTACTTC
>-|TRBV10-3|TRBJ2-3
CAISDPGEDTQYF
TGTGCCATCAGTGACCCCGGAGAGGATACGCAGTATTTT
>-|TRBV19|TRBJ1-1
CASSQTRETEAFF
TGTGCCAGTAGCCAGACAAGAGAAACTGAAGCTTTCTTT
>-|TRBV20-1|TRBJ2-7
CSARLKYEQYF
TGCAGTGCTAGACTTAAATACGAGCAGTACTTC
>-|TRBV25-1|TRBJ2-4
CASSDGPRHLKNIQYF
TGTGCCAGCAGTGACGGTCCCCGTCACCTCAAAAACATTCAGTACTTC
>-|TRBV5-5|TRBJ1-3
CASSLVGRPSSGNTIYF
TGTGCCAGCAGCTTGGTCGGCAGGCCAAGCTCTGGAAACACCATATATTTT
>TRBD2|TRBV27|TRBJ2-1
CASSPLAGDGYNEQFF
TGTGCCAGCAGTCCTCTAGCGGGAGATGGGTACAATGAGCAGTTCTTC
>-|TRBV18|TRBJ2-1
CASSPIYRGLYNEQFF
TGTGCCAGCTCACCCATTTACAGGGGACTGTACAATGAGCAGTTCTTC
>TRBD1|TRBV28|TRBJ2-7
CASTLSGQASYEQYF
TGTGCCAGCACCCTTTCTGGACAGGCCTCCTACGAGCAGTACTTC
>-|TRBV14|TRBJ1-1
CASSETWMNTEAFF
TGTGCCAGCAGCGAGACATGGATGAACACTGAAGCTTTCTTT
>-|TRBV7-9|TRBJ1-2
CASSPPVFRNYGYTF
TGTGCCAGCAGCCCCCCGGTTTTTCGGAACTATGGCTACACCTTC
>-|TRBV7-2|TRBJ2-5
CASSLVGGGRRETQYF
TGTGCCAGCAGCTTAGTGGGGGGAGGACGGAGGGAGACCCAGTACTTC
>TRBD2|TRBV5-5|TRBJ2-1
CASSFSERGEQFF
TGTGCCAGCAGCTTTAGCGAGCGGGGTGAGCAGTTCTTC
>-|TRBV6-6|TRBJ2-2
CASSSPSSAGELFF
TGTGCCAGCAGTTCTCCCTCGTCCGCCGGGGAGCTGTTTTTT
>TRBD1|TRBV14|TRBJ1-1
CASRRTGLNTEAFF
TGTGCCAGCAGACGGACAGGGTTGAACACTGAAGCTTTCTTT
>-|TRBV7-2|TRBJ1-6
CASSLESSYNSPLHF
TGTGCCAGCAGCTTAGAGAGCTCCTATAATTCACCCCTCCACTTT
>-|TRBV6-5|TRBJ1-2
CASSYSKGQLYGYTF
TGTGCCAGCAGTTACTCGAAGGGGCAGCTCTATGGCTACACCTTC
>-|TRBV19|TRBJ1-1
CASSIIGAGSNTEAFF
TGTGCCAGTAGTATCATAGGGGCAGGGTCAAACACTGAAGCTTTCTTT
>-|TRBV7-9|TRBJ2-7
CASSLAGQAYEQYF
TGTGCCAGCAGCTTAGCGGGGCAGGCCTACGAGCAGTACTTC
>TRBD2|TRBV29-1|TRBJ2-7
CSVGTSGNEQYF
TGCAGCGTAGGGACTAGCGGAAACGAGCAGTACTTC
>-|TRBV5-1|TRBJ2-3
CASSPDSTSTDTQYF
TGCGCCAGCAGCCCCGACAGTACTAGCACAGATACGCAGTATTTT
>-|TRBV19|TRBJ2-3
CASSIGGGAYTQYF
TGTGCCAGTAGTATCGGCGGGGGCGCGTATACGCAGTATTTT
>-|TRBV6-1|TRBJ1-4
CASSEMGRGDEKLFF
TGTGCCAGCAGTGAGATGGGCAGGGGAGATGAAAAACTGTTTTTT
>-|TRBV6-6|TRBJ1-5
CASSYSIEVQPQHF
TGTGCCAGCAGTTACTCGATCGAGGTTCAGCCCCAGCATTTT
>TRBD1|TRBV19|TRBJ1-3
CASSRQGSGNTIYF
TGTGCCAGTAGTAGACAGGGGTCTGGAAACACCATATATTTT
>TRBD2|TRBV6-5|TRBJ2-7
CASSYSGRARDEQYF
TGTGCCAGCAGTTACAGCGGGAGAGCCCGGGACGAGCAGTACTTC
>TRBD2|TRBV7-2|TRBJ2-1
CASSLAGGLAGGYEQFF
TGTGCCAGCAGCTTAGCCGGAGGACTAGCGGGAGGGTACGAGCAGTTCTTC
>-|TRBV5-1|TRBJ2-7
CASSLRGYGYEQYF
TGCGCCAGCAGCTTGCGCGGTTATGGGTACGAGCAGTACTTC
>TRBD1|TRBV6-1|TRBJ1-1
CASKVDREGPEAFF
TGTGCCAGCAAGGTGGACAGGGAGGGGCCTGAAGCTTTCTTT
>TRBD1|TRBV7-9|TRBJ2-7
CASSLGQGGEQYF
TGTGCCAGCAGCTTGGGACAGGGGGGCGAGCAGTACTTC
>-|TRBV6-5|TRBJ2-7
CASSVGQGLTYEQYF
TGTGCCAGCAGCGTCGGACAGGGACTAACCTACGAGCAGTACTTC
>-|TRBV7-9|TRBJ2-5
CASRSGGETQYF
TGTGCCAGCAGATCAGGGGGGGAGACCCAGTACTTC
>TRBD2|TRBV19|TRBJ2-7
CASSLLAGETYEQYF
TGTGCCAGTAGTCTCCTAGCGGGAGAGACCTACGAGCAGTACTTC
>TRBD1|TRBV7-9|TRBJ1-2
CASSGPGQFYGYTF
TGTGCCAGCAGCGGACCGGGACAGTTCTATGGCTACACCTTC
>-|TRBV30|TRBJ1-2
CAWSPPLSGRNYGYTF
TGTGCCTGGAGTCCCCCGCTCTCTGGCAGGAACTATGGCTACACCTTC
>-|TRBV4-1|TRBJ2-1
CASSSMGRSSYNEQFF
TGCGCCAGCAGCTCCATGGGGCGGAGCTCCTACAATGAGCAGTTCTTC
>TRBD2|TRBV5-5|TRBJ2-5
CASSWTRRTLETQYF
TGTGCCAGCAGCTGGACTAGAAGAACCCTGGAGACCCAGTACTTC
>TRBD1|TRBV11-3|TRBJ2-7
CASSTTGAYEQYF
TGTGCCAGCAGCACGACAGGGGCCTACGAGCAGTACTTC
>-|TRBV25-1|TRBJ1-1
CASSPTGNTEAFF
TGTGCCAGCAGTCCTACAGGGAACACTGAAGCTTTCTTT
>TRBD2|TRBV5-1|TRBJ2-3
CASSLTTSGRASDTQYF
TGCGCCAGCAGCTTGACAACTAGCGGGAGGGCCTCAGATACGCAGTATTTT